This is a list of T cell receptor beta chains from one sample in a study of blood T cell repertoires in COVID-19. Clones were sequenced by immunoSEQ multiplex PCR, and TCRdb holds only the in-frame ones, with some missing. The table includes approximately 240,000 clones, 85% detected once. The sample comprised peripheral blood. The receptors were sampled from a man in his forties or fifties who had recovered from COVID-19. The CDR3 runs from the conserved cysteine through the conserved F or W. D genes are given only for firm matches. Clone sizes are given selectively: once, few, many, or a class where the clone is expanded.

clone_size	d_call	v_call	j_call	cdr3_aa	cdr3_nt
.	TRBD1	TRBV6-5	TRBJ1-1	CASSYARQGYTEAFF	TGTGCCAGCAGTTACGCCCGACAGGGGTACACTGAAGCTTTCTTT
.	TRBD1	TRBV18	TRBJ2-7	CASSPQGVSSYEQYF	TGTGCCAGCTCACCTCAGGGGGTATCCTCCTACGAGCAGTACTTC
.	.	TRBV7-2	TRBJ1-2	CASSSPGRADYTF	TGTGCCAGCAGTTCCCCGGGGAGGGCGGACTACACCTTC
.	.	TRBV6-5	TRBJ1-4	CASSAGLGKNEKLFF	TGTGCCAGCAGCGCAGGGTTGGGGAAAAATGAAAAACTGTTTTTT
.	.	TRBV5-6	TRBJ1-2	CASSSLDSSNYGYTF	TGTGCCAGCAGCTCCCTGGACAGCTCTAACTATGGCTACACCTTC
few	.	TRBV30	TRBJ1-2	CAWSVSVTYGYTF	TGTGCCTGGAGTGTATCAGTAACCTATGGCTACACCTTC
.	TRBD1	TRBV2	TRBJ1-2	CASSRTGDGYTF	TGTGCCAGCAGCCGGACAGGGGACGGCTACACCTTC
few	TRBD1	TRBV28	TRBJ2-3	CASRTGWATDTQYF	TGTGCCAGCAGGACAGGGTGGGCCACAGATACGCAGTATTTT
.	TRBD2	TRBV5-1	TRBJ2-5	CASSLGLAAETQYF	TGCGCCAGCAGCTTGGGACTAGCGGCAGAGACCCAGTACTTC
.	.	TRBV30	TRBJ1-2	CAYARQLSNYGYTF	TGTGCCTATGCCCGACAGCTTTCTAACTATGGCTACACCTTC
.	TRBD1	TRBV28	TRBJ2-2	CASTMGTANTGELFF	TGTGCCAGCACGATGGGGACAGCGAACACCGGGGAGCTGTTTTTT
.	.	TRBV9	TRBJ2-1	CASSLRITYNEQFF	TGTGCCAGCTCCCTGCGGATTACCTACAATGAGCAGTTCTTC
few	.	TRBV30	TRBJ1-1	CAWEQGRTEAFF	TGTGCCTGGGAACAGGGTAGAACTGAAGCTTTCTTT
.	.	TRBV4-1	TRBJ1-5	CASSQDRGAGNQPQHF	TGCGCCAGCAGCCAAGATCGCGGGGCAGGCAATCAGCCCCAGCATTTT
.	.	TRBV27	TRBJ2-5	CASSFNTGLPETQYF	TGTGCCAGCAGTTTCAATACAGGCTTGCCGGAGACCCAGTACTTC
.	TRBD2	TRBV28	TRBJ2-1	CASSYPLSGDSSYNEQFF	TGTGCCAGCAGTTACCCCCTCAGCGGGGATAGCTCCTACAATGAGCAGTTCTTC
.	.	TRBV9	TRBJ2-7	CASSVASGELPYEQYF	TGTGCCAGCAGCGTAGCTTCGGGGGAACTTCCCTACGAGCAGTACTTC
few	TRBD2	TRBV28	TRBJ2-4	CASSLLAGYAKNIQYF	TGTGCCAGCAGTTTACTAGCGGGATACGCCAAAAACATTCAGTACTTC
.	.	TRBV2	TRBJ1-4	CASIGGGPDRFNEKLFF	TGTGCCAGCATTGGGGGAGGACCGGACCGGTTTAATGAAAAACTGTTTTTT
.	.	TRBV29-1	TRBJ2-1	CSYTGTSGYNEQFF	TGCAGCTATACAGGGACATCCGGGTACAATGAGCAGTTCTTC
.	TRBD1	TRBV28	TRBJ1-4	CASSHQGVKSNEKLFF	TGTGCCAGCAGTCACCAGGGGGTCAAAAGTAATGAAAAACTGTTTTTT
few	.	TRBV27	TRBJ1-5	CASSLGQPNQPQHF	TGTGCCAGCAGTTTGGGGCAGCCCAATCAGCCCCAGCATTTT
.	.	TRBV28	TRBJ2-7	CASSSGVEQYF	TGTGCCAGCAGTTCCGGGGTCGAGCAGTACTTC
.	.	TRBV11-2	TRBJ2-5	CASSLGDRQYF	TGTGCCAGCAGCTTAGGCGATCGCCAGTACTTC
.	TRBD2	TRBV9	TRBJ2-2	CASSAGTRRTGELFF	TGTGCCAGCAGCGCCGGGACTAGGAGGACCGGGGAGCTGTTTTTT
.	TRBD2	TRBV24-1	TRBJ2-3	CATSDWVAGGTDTQYF	TGTGCCACCAGTGATTGGGTAGCGGGAGGTACAGATACGCAGTATTTT
.	TRBD1	TRBV18	TRBJ2-7	CASSHPGQGDYEQYF	TGTGCCAGCTCACACCCTGGACAGGGGGACTACGAGCAGTACTTC
.	.	TRBV5-1	TRBJ2-3	CASSSGGRSTDTQYF	TGCGCCAGCAGCTCAGGAGGGCGAAGCACAGATACGCAGTATTTT
.	TRBD1	TRBV5-1	TRBJ2-2	CASSRDRVHTGELFF	TGCGCCAGCAGCAGGGACAGGGTGCACACCGGGGAGCTGTTTTTT
.	.	TRBV7-9	TRBJ2-5	CASSRPAAAERETQYF	TGTGCCAGCAGCCGCCCCGCCGCGGCCGAACGGGAGACCCAGTACTTC
few	.	TRBV14	TRBJ2-7	CASSHSDEQYF	TGTGCCAGCAGCCACTCGGACGAGCAGTACTTC
.	TRBD1	TRBV5-6	TRBJ2-3	CASSFLPGQGGDTQYF	TGTGCCAGCAGCTTCCTACCGGGACAGGGAGGGGATACGCAGTATTTT
few	.	TRBV19	TRBJ1-2	CASTAWPGGGLGYTF	TGTGCCAGTACCGCGTGGCCGGGGGGGGGCCTGGGCTACACCTTC
.	TRBD1	TRBV2	TRBJ2-3	CASSGQGTDTQYF	TGTGCCAGCAGCGGACAGGGGACGGATACGCAGTATTTT
.	TRBD2	TRBV2	TRBJ2-5	CASSNLLAGGVGQETQYF	TGTGCCAGCAGCAACCTACTAGCGGGAGGGGTGGGCCAAGAGACCCAGTACTTC
.	.	TRBV10-2	TRBJ1-6	CASRDNRENSPLHF	TGCGCCAGCAGGGATAACAGGGAAAATTCACCCCTCCACTTT
.	.	TRBV5-1	TRBJ1-1	CASSSTDRPRGNTEAFF	TGCGCCAGCAGCTCAACCGACAGGCCCAGGGGGAACACTGAAGCTTTCTTT